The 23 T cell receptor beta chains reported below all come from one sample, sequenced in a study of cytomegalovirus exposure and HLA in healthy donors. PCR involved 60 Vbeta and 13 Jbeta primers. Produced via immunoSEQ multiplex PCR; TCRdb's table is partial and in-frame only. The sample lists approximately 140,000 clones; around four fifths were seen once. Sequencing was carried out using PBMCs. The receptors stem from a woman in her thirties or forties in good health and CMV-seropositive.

The CDR3 nucleotides read TGTGCCAGCAGTAACCCGGAGAGACTCTACGAGCAGTACTTC. Translating gives CASSNPERLYEQYF. The V gene is TRBV6-6, the J gene TRBJ2-7; D is uncertain. V lost 5 bases and J 3 bases, leaving 14 bases between the germline ends. This CDR3 comprises 14 residues. Germline V CDR1 and CDR2: MNHNY, SVGAGI (reference sequence).

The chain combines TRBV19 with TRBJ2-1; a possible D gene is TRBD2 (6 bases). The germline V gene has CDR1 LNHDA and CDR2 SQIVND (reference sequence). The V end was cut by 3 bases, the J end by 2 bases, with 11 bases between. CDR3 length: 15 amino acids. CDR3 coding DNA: TGTGCCAGTAGTATGGAGGGCCCAACCTACAATGAGCAGTTCTTC. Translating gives CASSMEGPTYNEQFF.

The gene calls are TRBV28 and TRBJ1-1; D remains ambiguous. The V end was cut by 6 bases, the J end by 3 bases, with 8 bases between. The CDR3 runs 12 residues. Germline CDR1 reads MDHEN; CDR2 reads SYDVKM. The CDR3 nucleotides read TGTGCCAGCAGCCTTATGTACACTGAAGCTTTCTTT. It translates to CASSLMYTEAFF.

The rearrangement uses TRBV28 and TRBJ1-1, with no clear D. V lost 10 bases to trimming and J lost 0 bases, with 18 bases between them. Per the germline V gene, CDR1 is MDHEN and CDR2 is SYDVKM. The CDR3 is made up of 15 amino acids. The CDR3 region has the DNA TGTGCCACAAGACTACCGGGTCTTTTGAACACTGAAGCTTTCTTT. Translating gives CATRLPGLLNTEAFF.

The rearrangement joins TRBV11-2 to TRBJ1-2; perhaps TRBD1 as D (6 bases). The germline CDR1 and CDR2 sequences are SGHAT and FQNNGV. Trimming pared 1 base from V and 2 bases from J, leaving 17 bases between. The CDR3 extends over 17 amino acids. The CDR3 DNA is TGTGCCAGCAGCTTAGGGGCAGGGGCTGTCGCCAACTATGGCTACACCTTC. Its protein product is CASSLGAGAVANYGYTF. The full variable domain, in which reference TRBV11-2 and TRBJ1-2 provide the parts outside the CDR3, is EAGVAQSPRYKIIEKRQSVAFWCNPISGHATLYWYQQILGQGPKLLIQFQNNGVVDDSQLPKDRFSAERLKGVDSTLKIQPAKLEDSAVYLCASSLGAGAVANYGYTFGSGTRLTVV.

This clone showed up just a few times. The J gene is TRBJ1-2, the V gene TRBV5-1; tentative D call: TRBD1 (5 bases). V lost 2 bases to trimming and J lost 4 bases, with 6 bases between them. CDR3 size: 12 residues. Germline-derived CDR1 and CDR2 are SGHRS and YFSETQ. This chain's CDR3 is CASSFDSYGYTF. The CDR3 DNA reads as TGCGCCAGCAGCTTCGACAGCTATGGCTACACCTTC.

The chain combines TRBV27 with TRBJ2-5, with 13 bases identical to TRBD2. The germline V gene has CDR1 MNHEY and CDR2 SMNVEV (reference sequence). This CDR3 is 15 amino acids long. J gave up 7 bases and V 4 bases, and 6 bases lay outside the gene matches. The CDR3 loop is CASSSGLAGATTQYF. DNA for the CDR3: TGTGCCAGCAGTTCCGGACTAGCGGGAGCCACGACCCAGTACTTC.

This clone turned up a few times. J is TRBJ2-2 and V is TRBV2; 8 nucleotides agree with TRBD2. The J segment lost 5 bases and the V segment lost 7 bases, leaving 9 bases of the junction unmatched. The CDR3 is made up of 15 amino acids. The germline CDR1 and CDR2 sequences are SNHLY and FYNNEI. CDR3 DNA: TGTGCCAGCATCGGACCAGCGGGGGTTACCGGGGAGCTGTTTTTT. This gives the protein CASIGPAGVTGELFF.

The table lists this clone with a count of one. CDR3 nucleotides: TGTGCCTGGAGTCCGTCATTCGAGAATGAGCAGTTCTTC. Amino acid sequence: CAWSPSFENEQFF. The genes are TRBV30 and TRBJ2-1; D unclear. V dropped 2 bases and J dropped 7 bases, with 12 bases sitting between them. Germline V gives CDR1 GTSNPN, CDR2 SVGIG (reference sequence). The CDR3 extends over 13 amino acids.

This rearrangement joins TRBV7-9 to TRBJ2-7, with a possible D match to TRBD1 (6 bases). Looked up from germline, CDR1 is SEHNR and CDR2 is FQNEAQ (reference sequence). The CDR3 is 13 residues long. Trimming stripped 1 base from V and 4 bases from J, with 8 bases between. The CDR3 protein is CASSLDQGYEQYF. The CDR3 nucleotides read TGTGCCAGCAGCTTAGATCAGGGGTACGAGCAGTACTTC.

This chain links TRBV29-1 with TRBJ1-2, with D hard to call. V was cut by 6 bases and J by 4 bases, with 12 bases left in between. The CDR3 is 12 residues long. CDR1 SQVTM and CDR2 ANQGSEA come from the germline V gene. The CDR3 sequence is CSVTGTRYGYTF. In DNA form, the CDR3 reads TGCAGCGTCACCGGTACCCGCTATGGCTACACCTTC.

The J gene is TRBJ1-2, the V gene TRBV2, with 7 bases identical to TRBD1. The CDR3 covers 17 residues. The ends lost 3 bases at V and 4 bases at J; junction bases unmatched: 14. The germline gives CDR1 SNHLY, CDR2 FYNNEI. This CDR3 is CASSDGDRDFLIYGYTF. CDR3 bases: TGTGCCAGCAGTGACGGAGACAGGGATTTCTTAATCTATGGCTACACCTTC.

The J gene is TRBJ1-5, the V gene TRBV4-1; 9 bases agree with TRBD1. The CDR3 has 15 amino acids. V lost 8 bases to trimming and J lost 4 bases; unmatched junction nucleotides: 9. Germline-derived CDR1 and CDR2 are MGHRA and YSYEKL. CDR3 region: CASSGGQGENQPQHF. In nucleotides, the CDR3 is TGCGCCAGCTCGGGGGGACAGGGCGAAAATCAGCCCCAGCATTTT.

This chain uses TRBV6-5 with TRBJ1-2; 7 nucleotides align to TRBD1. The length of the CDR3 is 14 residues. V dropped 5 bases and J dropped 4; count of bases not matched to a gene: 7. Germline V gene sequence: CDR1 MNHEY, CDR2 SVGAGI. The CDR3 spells CASSLLGQSYGYTF. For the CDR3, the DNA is TGTGCCAGCAGTCTATTGGGACAGAGCTATGGCTACACCTTC.

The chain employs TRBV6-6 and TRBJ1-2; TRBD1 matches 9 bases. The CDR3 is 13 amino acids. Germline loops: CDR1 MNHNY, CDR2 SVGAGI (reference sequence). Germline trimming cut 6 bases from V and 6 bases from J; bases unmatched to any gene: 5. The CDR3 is CASRADRGDGYTF. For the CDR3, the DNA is TGTGCCAGCAGGGCTGACAGGGGGGATGGCTACACCTTC.

CDR3 region: CASSIVGGVWSEAFF. The CDR3 coding sequence is TGTGCCAGTAGTATAGTGGGGGGAGTTTGGTCTGAAGCTTTCTTT. The chain employs TRBV19 and TRBJ1-1, with D maybe TRBD1 (5 bases). CDR1 LNHDA and CDR2 SQIVND come from the germline V gene (reference sequence). V was cut by 1 base and J by 6 bases, with 15 bases left in between. This CDR3 spans 15 amino acids.

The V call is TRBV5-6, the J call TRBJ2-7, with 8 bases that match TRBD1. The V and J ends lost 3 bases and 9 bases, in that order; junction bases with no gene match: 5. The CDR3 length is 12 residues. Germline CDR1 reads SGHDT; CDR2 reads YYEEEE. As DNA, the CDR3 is TGTGCCAGCAGCTCCGGGACAGGTTTGCAGTACTTC. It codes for CASSSGTGLQYF.

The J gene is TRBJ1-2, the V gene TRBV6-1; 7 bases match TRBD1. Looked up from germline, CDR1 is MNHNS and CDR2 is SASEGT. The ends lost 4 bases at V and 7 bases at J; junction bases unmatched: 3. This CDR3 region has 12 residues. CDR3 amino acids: CASSGGQSGYTF. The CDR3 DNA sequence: TGTGCCAGCAGTGGGGGACAGAGTGGCTACACCTTC.

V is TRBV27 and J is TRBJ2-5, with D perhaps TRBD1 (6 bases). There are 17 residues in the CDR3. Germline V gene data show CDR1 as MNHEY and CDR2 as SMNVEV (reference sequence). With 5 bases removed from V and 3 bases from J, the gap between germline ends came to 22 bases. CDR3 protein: CASSPWDTLVTKETQYF. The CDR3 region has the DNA TGTGCCAGCAGTCCGTGGGACACTCTAGTTACTAAAGAGACCCAGTACTTC.

CDR3 DNA: TGTGCCTGGGGGGGGGCCACACAGATTGTGAACACTGAAGCTTTCTTT. Protein: CAWGGATQIVNTEAFF. J is TRBJ1-1 and V is TRBV30, with D possibly matching TRBD1 (6 bases). The CDR3 runs 16 residues. V dropped 5 bases and J dropped 0 bases, with 19 bases sitting between them. CDR1 and CDR2 (germline): GTSNPN, SVGIG (reference sequence).

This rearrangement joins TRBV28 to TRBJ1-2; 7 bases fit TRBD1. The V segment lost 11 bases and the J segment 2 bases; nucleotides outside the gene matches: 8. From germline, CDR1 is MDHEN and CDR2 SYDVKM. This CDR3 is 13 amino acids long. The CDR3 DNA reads TGTGCCGTCAAGGGGGCGCTCAACTATGGCTACACCTTC. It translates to CAVKGALNYGYTF.

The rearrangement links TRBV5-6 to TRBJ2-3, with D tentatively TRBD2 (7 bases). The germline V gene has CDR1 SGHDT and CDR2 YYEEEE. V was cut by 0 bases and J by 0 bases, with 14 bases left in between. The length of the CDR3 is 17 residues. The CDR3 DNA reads TGTGCCAGCAGCTTGGTTAGGGGGGGGGCGAGCACAGATACGCAGTATTTT. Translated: CASSLVRGGASTDTQYF.

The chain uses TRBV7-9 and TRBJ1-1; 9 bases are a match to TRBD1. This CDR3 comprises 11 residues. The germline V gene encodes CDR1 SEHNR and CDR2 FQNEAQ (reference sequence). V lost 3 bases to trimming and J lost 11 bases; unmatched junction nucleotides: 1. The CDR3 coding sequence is TGTGCCAGCAGCTTGACAGGGGGGGCTTTCTTT. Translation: CASSLTGGAFF.